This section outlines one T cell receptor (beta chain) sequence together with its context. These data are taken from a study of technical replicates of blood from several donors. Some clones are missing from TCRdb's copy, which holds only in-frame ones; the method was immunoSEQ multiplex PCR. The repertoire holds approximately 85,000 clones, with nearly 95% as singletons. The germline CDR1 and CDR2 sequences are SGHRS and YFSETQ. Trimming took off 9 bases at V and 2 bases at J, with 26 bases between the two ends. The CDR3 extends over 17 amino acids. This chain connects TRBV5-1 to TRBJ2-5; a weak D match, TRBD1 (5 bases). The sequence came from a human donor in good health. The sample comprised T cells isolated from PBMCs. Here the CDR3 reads CATSVRGIKDGQETQYF. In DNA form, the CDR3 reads TGCGCCACTTCAGTTAGGGGCATTAAGGACGGGCAAGAGACCCAGTACTTC.